The 9 T cell receptor beta chains below all came from one sample that was sequenced in a study of Graves' ophthalmopathy and Graves' hyperthyroidism (dated by TCRdb to 2017 to 2018). This sample was sequenced with an Illumina HiSeq 2000. TCR beta CDR3 regions were amplified from RNA transcripts for repertoire sequencing. HTBI primers and the Qiagen OneStep RT-PCR kit were used in a first-round RT-PCR, which was followed by a second-round multiplex PCR, size selection and purification. The public reads were run again by TCRdb, first through fastp at Q25 and then through MiXCR, and only productive beta chains were kept. Here each entry gathers all rows of one CDR3 protein and keeps the most common genes and DNA. The table for this sample lists 150,000 to 200,000 distinct CDR3 sequences; about 40% of them were counted only once. The top ten clones comprise around 5.5% of the sample. Sequencing was carried out using peripheral blood. Source of these receptors: a middle-aged woman with Graves' ophthalmopathy. Donor details come from another sample of the same person, matched by shared clones.

This clonotype has a count of ten or more. The chain carries TRBV20-1 and TRBJ2-4; 7 bases map to TRBD1. This CDR3 spans 16 amino acids. The germline V gene has CDR1 DFQATT and CDR2 SNEGSKA (reference sequence). Trimming cost V 3 bases and J 0 bases; bases outside gene matches: 8. CDR3 nucleotides: TGCAGTGCTAGGGGGACAGTCGATTTAGCCAAAAACATTCAGTACTTC. It codes for CSARGTVDLAKNIQYF.

This clonotype was picked up many times. V and J are TRBV7-8 and TRBJ2-5, with TRBD2 identical over 9 bases. The CDR3 spans 15 residues. Trimming cost V 4 bases and J 2 bases; bases outside gene matches: 5. Germline lookup yields CDR1 SGHVS and CDR2 FQNEAQ. The CDR3 spells CASSSRTSAQETQYF. The CDR3 DNA reads TGTGCCAGCAGCTCCCGGACTAGCGCGCAAGAGACCCAGTACTTC.

Ten or more counts support this clonotype. The chain couples TRBV6-5 to TRBJ2-7, with D possibly matching TRBD2 (7 bases). CDR1 is MNHEY, CDR2 SVGAGI, per germline. The ends were cut back, 5 bases at V and 3 bases at J, with 14 bases in the middle. CDR3 length equals 14 residues. The DNA for the CDR3 is TGTGCCAGCAGTATAACAGGGAGGGACTACGAGCAGTACTTC. It specifies CASSITGRDYEQYF.

This clonotype has a count of ten or more. This chain connects TRBV19 to TRBJ2-2, with D maybe TRBD1 (6 bases). Trimming stripped 4 bases from V and 0 bases from J, with 9 bases between. Germline V gene lookup returns CDR1 LNHDA and CDR2 SQIVND (reference sequence). This CDR3 has 15 residues. The CDR3 here is CASSTWGPNTGELFF. The DNA of the CDR3 is TGTGCCAGTAGTACCTGGGGGCCGAACACCGGGGAGCTGTTTTTT.

The rearrangement joins TRBV10-3 to TRBJ2-2; 8 positions agree with TRBD2. The V segment lost 10 bases and the J segment 0 bases; nucleotides outside the gene matches: 7. Germline assignment: CDR1 ENHRY and CDR2 SYGVKD. This CDR3 has 15 residues. The CDR3 coding sequence is TGTGCCACCCGGGGGGGCTACTCGAACACCGGGGAGCTGTTTTTT. This encodes CATRGGYSNTGELFF.

At least ten counts were recorded for this clonotype. This chain connects TRBV19 to TRBJ1-1, with D perhaps TRBD1 (5 bases). Germline V gives CDR1 LNHDA, CDR2 SQIVND (reference sequence). The length of the CDR3 is 16 residues. Between the trimmed V and J ends, which lost 3 bases and 4 bases, there was a span of 18 bases. The CDR3 nucleotides read TGTGCCAGTAGTATTTCATCGTGGGGGAGAGGCACTGAAGCTTTCTTT. Residues: CASSISSWGRGTEAFF.

This clonotype was seen many times. The chain links TRBV6-1 to TRBJ2-1, with 9 bases identical to TRBD2. Trimming removed 8 bases from V and 4 bases from J; junction bases left unmatched: 9. The CDR3 is 15 residues long. Per germline, CDR1 MNHNS and CDR2 SASEGT. The CDR3 loop reads CASGTGTSLYNEQFF. The CDR3 DNA sequence: TGTGCCAGCGGGACCGGGACTAGCCTATACAATGAGCAGTTCTTC.

The rearrangement links TRBV19 to TRBJ1-2; D gene uncertain. This CDR3 region has 14 residues. V lost 6 bases to trimming and J lost 4 bases, with 15 bases between them. Germline V gives CDR1 LNHDA, CDR2 SQIVND (reference sequence). CDR3 DNA: TGTGCCAGTAGGGACTCAGGACGGAGCTATGGCTACACCTTC. It translates to CASRDSGRSYGYTF.

This clonotype was detected many times. The rearrangement links TRBV11-3 to TRBJ2-2; D unclear. Trimming pared 2 bases from V and 0 bases from J, leaving 10 bases between. Per germline, CDR1 SGHNT and CDR2 YENEEA. The CDR3 is 16 residues long. CDR3: CASSLSRRPNTGELFF. CDR3 in DNA: TGTGCCAGCAGCTTATCCAGACGGCCGAACACCGGGGAGCTGTTTTTT.